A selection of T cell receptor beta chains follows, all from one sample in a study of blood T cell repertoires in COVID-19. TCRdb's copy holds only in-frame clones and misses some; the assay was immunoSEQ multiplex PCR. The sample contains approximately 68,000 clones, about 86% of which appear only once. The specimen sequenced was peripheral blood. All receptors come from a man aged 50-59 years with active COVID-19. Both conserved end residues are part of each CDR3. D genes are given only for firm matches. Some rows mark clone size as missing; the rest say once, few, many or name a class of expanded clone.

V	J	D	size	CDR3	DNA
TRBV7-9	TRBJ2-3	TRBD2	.	CASSFPTSGSTDTQYF	TGTGCCAGCAGCTTTCCAACTAGCGGGAGCACAGATACGCAGTATTTT
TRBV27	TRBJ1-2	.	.	CASSPPNSGQLYGYTF	TGTGCCAGCAGTCCCCCCAATAGCGGGCAACTTTATGGCTACACCTTC
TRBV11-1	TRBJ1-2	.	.	CASSPTSSNYGYTF	TGTGCCAGCAGCCCGACAAGCAGTAACTATGGCTACACCTTC
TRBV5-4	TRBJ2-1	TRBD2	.	CASSYLLAGGFNEQFF	TGTGCCAGCAGCTACCTACTAGCGGGGGGCTTCAATGAGCAGTTCTTC
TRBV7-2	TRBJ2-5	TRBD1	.	CASSPGTGGPKVGETQYF	TGTGCCAGCAGCCCGGGGACAGGGGGACCCAAAGTCGGGGAGACCCAGTACTTC
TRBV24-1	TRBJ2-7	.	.	CATSKQGYEQYF	TGTGCCACCAGTAAACAGGGCTACGAGCAGTACTTC
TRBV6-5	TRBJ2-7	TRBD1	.	CASSSPGQGIYEQYF	TGTGCCAGCAGTTCGCCGGGACAGGGGATCTACGAGCAGTACTTC
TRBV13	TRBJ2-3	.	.	CASSLERVKTDTQYF	TGTGCCAGCAGCTTAGAGCGGGTAAAGACAGATACGCAGTATTTT
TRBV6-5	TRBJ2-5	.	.	CASTPPGRETQYF	TGTGCCAGCACCCCTCCGGGAAGAGAGACCCAGTACTTC
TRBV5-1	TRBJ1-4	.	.	CASSRELEKLFF	TGCGCCAGCAGCCGGGAACTTGAAAAACTGTTTTTT
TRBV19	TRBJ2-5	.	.	CASSLRRDLQETQYF	TGTGCCAGTAGCCTACGCCGGGACTTACAAGAGACCCAGTACTTC
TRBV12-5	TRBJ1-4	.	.	CASATATNEKLFF	TGTGCTAGTGCGACAGCAACTAATGAAAAACTGTTTTTT
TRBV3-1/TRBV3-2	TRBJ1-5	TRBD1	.	CASSPTGGSNQPQHF	TGTGCCAGCAGCCCCACAGGGGGGAGCAATCAGCCCCAGCATTTT
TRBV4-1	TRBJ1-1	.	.	CASSQVFRREAFF	TGCGCCAGCAGCCAAGTTTTCCGCAGAGAAGCTTTCTTT
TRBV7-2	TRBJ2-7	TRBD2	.	CASSAKLAGAYEQYF	TGTGCCAGCAGCGCCAAACTAGCGGGAGCTTACGAGCAGTACTTC
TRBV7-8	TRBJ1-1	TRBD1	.	CASSLTGGTEAFF	TGTGCCAGCAGCTTAACAGGGGGCACTGAAGCTTTCTTT
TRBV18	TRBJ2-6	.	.	CASSPNPYSSGANVLTF	TGTGCCAGCTCACCGAACCCTTACAGCTCTGGGGCCAACGTCCTGACTTTC
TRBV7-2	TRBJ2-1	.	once	CASSFGLYNEQFF	TGTGCCAGCAGCTTTGGACTGTACAATGAGCAGTTCTTC
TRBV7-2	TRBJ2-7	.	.	CASSLRGFNSEQYF	TGTGCCAGCAGCTTACGGGGGTTCAACAGCGAGCAGTACTTC
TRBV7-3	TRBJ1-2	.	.	CASSWERTASGYTF	TGTGCCAGCAGTTGGGAGAGGACGGCTAGCGGCTACACCTTC
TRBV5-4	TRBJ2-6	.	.	CASSLIGGANVLTF	TGTGCCAGCAGCTTGATCGGTGGGGCCAACGTCCTGACTTTC